This T cell receptor (beta chain) was sequenced during a study of CXCR3-negative and CXCR3-positive naive CD8 T cells. Study results and limitations: Cryopreserved PBMCs had partly decreased CXCR3 expression; fresh PBMCs were used in most assays. More hydrophobic TRB CDR3s occurred in CXCR3-positive than in CXCR3-negative naive cells. Surface CD5 matched across naive subsets, and TRB CDR3 properties served to infer TCR strength. Memory cells differed in TRBV-TRBJ usage, but naive CXCR3-negative and CXCR3-positive cells had similar usage.

CD45RO-CCR7+CD27+CD95- marked naive CD8+ T cells. Through 5' RACE with UMI labels, the TRB cDNA libraries were prepared. TCRdb re-called the 5' RACE reads; one entry per CDR3 protein, DNA not given. The sample table sets out 130,000 to 150,000 distinct CDR3 sequences. Germline CDR1 reads SGDLS; CDR2 reads YYNGEE. The CDR3 totals 16 residues. On this clonotype: As yet, its antigen is unknown.

Source material: naive CXCR3+ CD8+ T cells from blood. As for subset: CD45RO-CCR7+CD27+CD95- naive CD8+ T cells expressing CXCR3 (TNR3+). The chain links TRBV9 to TRBJ2-4; TCRdb indicates TRBD2, and absent DNA this call remains unverified. The origin of this receptor is a human donor in good health. Some clones in this sample may be carry-over from other donors' samples. This CDR3 reads CASSAAEGSSKNIQYF.